The 27 T cell receptor beta chains reported below all come from one sample, sequenced in a study of T-cell memory formation after mild COVID-19. TCRdb processed the 5' RACE reads anew with MiXCR; each CDR3 protein has one entry. The table shows under 650,000 distinct CDR3 sequences, with more than 15% occurring only once. The sequencing input was PBMCs or a T cell subset sorted from them (not recorded which). The receptors derive from an adult woman who had mild COVID-19 (a few samples of this study predate the infection). Cell type and time point are not known.

The rearrangement joins TRBV5-4 to TRBJ2-7, with D unclear. Germline V lookup: CDR1 SGHNT, CDR2 YYREEE (reference sequence). There are 13 residues in the CDR3. Trimming cost V 2 bases and J 4 bases, with 10 bases left between them. Here the CDR3 reads CASSFPPSYEQYF. DNA of the CDR3: TGTGCCAGCAGCTTTCCCCCCTCTTACGAGCAGTACTTC.

The chain employs TRBV12-3 or TRBV12-4 and TRBJ2-1; D call uncertain. The V gene lost 4 bases and the J gene lost 10 bases, with 11 bases spanning the gap. The CDR3 extends over 12 amino acids. The CDR3 sequence is CASSSLRREQFF. The CDR3 nucleotides are TGTGCCAGCAGTTCCCTTCGGCGGGAGCAGTTCTTC.

This clonotype showed up just a few times. This chain links TRBV4-1 with TRBJ2-7; possibly TRBD1 for D (5 bases). Looked up from germline, CDR1 is MGHRA and CDR2 is YSYEKL. V was pared by 3 bases and J by 5 bases, with 8 bases between. This CDR3 comprises 12 residues. Here the CDR3 DNA reads TGCGCCAGCAGCCATCAGGGTGACGAGCAGTACTTC. This gives the protein CASSHQGDEQYF.

This clonotype was picked up a small number of times. The V and J genes are TRBV3-1 and TRBJ2-3, with D possibly matching TRBD1 (5 bases). Looked up from germline, CDR1 is LGHDT and CDR2 is YNNKEL (reference sequence). The V gene lost 1 base and the J gene lost 3 bases, with 11 bases spanning the gap. This CDR3 spans 15 amino acids. The CDR3, as DNA: TGTGCCAGCAGCCAAGCTCACAGGTCTACAGATACGCAGTATTTT. Protein product: CASSQAHRSTDTQYF.

V usage is TRBV15 and J usage is TRBJ2-2, with a possible D match to TRBD2 (5 bases). Germline V gives CDR1 LNHNV, CDR2 YYDKDF (reference sequence). CDR3 length: 16 amino acids. V was cut by 0 bases and J by 3 bases, with 11 bases left in between. The CDR3 sequence: CATSRDGNSHTGELFF. CDR3 DNA: TGTGCCACCAGCAGAGACGGGAACTCTCACACCGGGGAGCTGTTTTTT.

This clonotype was seen ten or more times. The chain is built from TRBV6-2 or TRBV6-3 and TRBJ2-7, with 11 bases identical to TRBD1. The germline CDR1 and CDR2 sequences are MNHEY and SVGEGT. J gave up 2 bases and V 4 bases, and 7 bases lay outside the gene matches. This CDR3 has 16 residues. The CDR3: CASSFPDRGPTYEQYF. The CDR3 DNA reads as TGTGCCAGCAGTTTCCCGGACAGGGGGCCTACCTACGAGCAGTACTTC.

This clonotype turned up a few times. Here the CDR3 DNA reads TGTGCCAGCTCACAGCCGACAGGGAAAGCCTTCCCTAACTATGGCTACACCTTC. Protein: CASSQPTGKAFPNYGYTF. The chain carries TRBV18 and TRBJ1-2, with 7 nucleotides matching TRBD1. CDR1 and CDR2 (germline): KGHSH, LQKENI. The ends lost 4 bases at V and 0 bases at J; junction bases unmatched: 14. The CDR3 is 18 residues long.

This clonotype was detected a few times. CDR3 DNA: TGTGCCAGCAGCTTACAGACAGGGGATGGGGAGTACTTC. It codes for CASSLQTGDGEYF. The V call is TRBV7-2, the J call TRBJ2-7, with TRBD1 matching over 8 bases. Germline CDR1 is SGHTA and CDR2 is FQGNSA. The V and J ends lost 2 bases and 11 bases, in that order; junction bases with no gene match: 8. The CDR3 sequence is 13 residues long.

This clonotype came up a few times. This sequence joins TRBV29-1 and TRBJ2-3; no definite D call. The V end was cut by 3 bases, the J end by 4 bases, with 8 bases between. The V gene's germline CDR1 is SQVTM and CDR2 ANQGSEA. This CDR3 is built from 12 residues. This CDR3 is CSVENLADTQYF. The CDR3 DNA reads as TGCAGCGTTGAGAACTTGGCAGATACGCAGTATTTT.

This clonotype turned up a few times. The chain combines TRBV24-1 with TRBJ2-1; D is unclear. Deletions cut 5 bases from V and 8 bases from J, with 12 bases between. The CDR3 is made up of 13 amino acids. Germline CDR1 is KGHDR and CDR2 is SFDVKD. CDR3 in amino acids: CATSADGLDEQFF. In DNA form, the CDR3 reads TGTGCCACCAGTGCGGATGGGCTCGATGAGCAGTTCTTC.

This clonotype has just a few counts. The chain carries TRBV5-4 and TRBJ2-7; 10 bases map to TRBD1. Germline lookup yields CDR1 SGHNT and CDR2 YYREEE (reference sequence). V lost 2 bases, J lost 2 bases, and 4 bases stayed unmatched. The CDR3 runs 15 residues. The CDR3 DNA sequence: TGTGCCAGCAGCTTATCCGGGACAGGGGCCTACGAGCAGTACTTC. It translates to CASSLSGTGAYEQYF.

The rearrangement uses TRBV3-1 and TRBJ2-2, with 7 nucleotides matching TRBD1. Germline CDR1 LGHDT, CDR2 YNNKEL (reference sequence). V gave up 0 bases and J gave up 8 bases; unmatched junction bases: 9. This CDR3 comprises 16 residues. Here the CDR3 DNA reads TGTGCCAGCAGCCAAGAGGGACAGCCTTCGCGTGGGGAGCTGTTTTTT. Translation: CASSQEGQPSRGELFF. Supplemented by reference TRBV3-1 and TRBJ2-2, the full variable domain reads DTAVSQTPKYLVTQMGNDKSIKCEQNLGHDTMYWYKQDSKKFLKIMFSYNNKELIINETVPNRFSPKSPDKAHLNLHINSLELGDSAVYFCASSQEGQPSRGELFFGEGSRLTVL.

This clonotype showed up just a few times. This chain joins TRBV20-1 and TRBJ2-1; D might be TRBD2 (6 bases). Trimming shortened V by 0 bases and J by 5 bases, and 14 bases separated the two germline ends. The germline V gene has CDR1 DFQATT and CDR2 SNEGSKA (reference sequence). The CDR3 covers 15 residues. This CDR3 reads CSARDMRDSDNEQFF. The CDR3 nucleotides are TGCAGTGCTAGAGATATGCGGGACTCGGACAATGAGCAGTTCTTC.

In regard to this clonotype: Its ends do not fully match the called genes, so a read error is possible. CDR3 protein: CSASDRDRASPF. The CDR3 DNA is TGCAGTGCTAGCGACCGCGACAGGGCCTCTCCTTTC. The rearrangement joins TRBV20-1 to TRBJ2-7; 7 positions match TRBD1. The germline V gene encodes CDR1 DFQATT and CDR2 SNEGSKA (reference sequence). The CDR3 spans 12 residues.

In this sample, this clonotype turned up many times. The chain employs TRBV7-6 and TRBJ2-7, with TRBD2 matching 8 bases. Germline V gene lookup returns CDR1 SGHVS and CDR2 FNYEAQ. The junction had 7 bases not matched to a gene; V was cut back by 3 bases and J by 0 bases. The CDR3 loop spans 16 amino acids. CDR3 amino acids: CASSLGGSGSSYEQYF. The CDR3 DNA is TGTGCCAGCAGCTTGGGGGGGAGCGGGAGCTCCTACGAGCAGTACTTC.

This clonotype was counted many times. The rearrangement links TRBV9 to TRBJ2-7; D is possibly TRBD2 (6 bases). The germline V gene encodes CDR1 SGDLS and CDR2 YYNGEE. V lost 0 bases and J 5 bases, leaving 15 bases between the germline ends. The CDR3 runs 15 residues. CDR3 in amino acids: CASSVGSLANDEQYF. The CDR3 DNA is TGTGCCAGCAGCGTAGGTTCACTAGCTAACGACGAGCAGTACTTC.

This clonotype occurred a few times. The rearrangement uses TRBV7-8 and TRBJ2-1, with 12 bases identical to TRBD2. Germline assignment: CDR1 SGHVS and CDR2 FQNEAQ. The CDR3 runs 15 residues. V was pared by 4 bases and J by 7 bases, with 5 bases of the junction left unmatched. The CDR3, as DNA: TGTGCCAGCAGCTCACTAGCGGGAGGTGTAAATGAGCAGTTCTTC. This encodes CASSSLAGGVNEQFF.

The V gene is TRBV6-7, the J gene TRBJ1-3; no clear D. TRBV6-7 is labeled an ORF, and its function is uncertain. Trimming took off 6 bases at V and 1 base at J, with 10 bases between the two ends. The CDR3 runs to 14 residues. The CDR3 nucleotides are TGTGCCAGCAGCAAAGGGCGGTCTGGAAACACCATATATTTT. Encoded protein: CASSKGRSGNTIYF.

This clonotype was seen only a few times. This chain uses TRBV12-5 with TRBJ2-5; 9 bases align to TRBD1. Unmatched junction bases numbered 8, after V lost 5 bases and J lost 7 bases. Looked up from germline, CDR1 is LGHNT and CDR2 is FRNRAP. CDR3 length: 14 residues. The DNA for the CDR3 is TGTGCTAGTGGTAGGGACAGGGAGATGCCGACCCAGTACTTC. As protein: CASGRDREMPTQYF.

The chain is built from TRBV7-9 and TRBJ1-5; D ambiguous. CDR1 is SEHNR, CDR2 FQNEAQ, per germline (reference sequence). The CDR3 spans 14 residues. Between the trimmed V and J ends, which lost 2 bases and 7 bases, there was a span of 12 bases. For the CDR3, the DNA is TGTGCCAGCAGCTTATTGGGTTCGGAACAGCCCCAGCATTTT. Translating it yields CASSLLGSEQPQHF.

This clonotype has only a few counts. V gene TRBV11-3 combines with J gene TRBJ2-7; the D call may be TRBD1 or TRBD2 (6 bases each). V was shortened by 0 bases and J by 3 bases, with 15 bases between the two germline ends. CDR3 length equals 16 residues. Germline loops: CDR1 SGHNT, CDR2 YENEEA. The CDR3 sequence is CASSLEVWGAYYEQYF. CDR3 sequence (DNA): TGTGCCAGCAGCTTAGAGGTATGGGGGGCCTACTACGAGCAGTACTTC.

The chain uses TRBV29-1 and TRBJ1-2; D may be TRBD1 (5 bases). Germline CDR1 SQVTM, CDR2 ANQGSEA. Trimming removed 0 bases at V and 8 bases at J, with 13 bases between. The CDR3 spans 13 residues. CDR3 amino acids: CSVEDWEGRGYTF. CDR3 bases: TGCAGCGTTGAAGATTGGGAGGGACGGGGCTACACCTTC.

The rearrangement links TRBV5-6 to TRBJ1-1; 8 bases align to TRBD1. The length of the CDR3 is 15 residues. Germline V gene data show CDR1 as SGHDT and CDR2 as YYEEEE. J lost 1 base, V lost 4 bases, and 6 bases had no gene match. The CDR3 nucleotides are TGTGCCAGCAGCCGTCGGACAGGGCCGAACACTGAAGCTTTCTTT. As protein: CASSRRTGPNTEAFF.

This rearrangement joins TRBV4-1 to TRBJ2-7; TRBD1 aligns across 12 bases. Trimming at V came to 1 base and at J to 5 bases, leaving 6 bases not matched to a gene. The germline V gene encodes CDR1 MGHRA and CDR2 YSYEKL. The CDR3 is 16 residues long. The CDR3 DNA reads TGCGCCAGCAGCCAAGGGGACAGGGGGCTCCGCAACGAGCAGTACTTC. It translates to CASSQGDRGLRNEQYF.

This clonotype was counted only a few times. The DNA of the CDR3 is TGCGCCAGCAGCTTGTTCGCGGTAGAGACCCAGTACTTC. It encodes CASSLFAVETQYF. This rearrangement joins TRBV5-1 to TRBJ2-5; no clear D. V was pared by 1 base and J by 4 bases, with 8 bases between. CDR3 size: 13 residues. The germline V gene encodes CDR1 SGHRS and CDR2 YFSETQ.

The chain has TRBV6-2 or TRBV6-3 and TRBJ2-7, with 9 nucleotides matching TRBD2. V shed 7 bases and J 2 bases; nucleotides not matched to a gene: 3. The CDR3 is 13 residues long. Germline-derived CDR1 and CDR2 are MNHEY and SVGEGT. CDR3 sequence: CASKLAGTYEQYF. DNA for the CDR3: TGTGCCAGCAAACTAGCGGGTACCTACGAGCAGTACTTC.

This clonotype turned up a few times. The V call is TRBV7-9, the J call TRBJ2-1; TRBD1 matches at 9 bases. Germline CDR1 SEHNR, CDR2 FQNEAQ (reference sequence). The CDR3 is 15 amino acids. Unmatched junction bases numbered 9, after V lost 5 bases and J lost 7 bases. CDR3 amino acids: CASSDVGQGLNEQFF. The CDR3 nucleotides read TGTGCCAGCAGCGACGTGGGACAGGGATTAAATGAGCAGTTCTTC.